This TCR beta chain was identified during a study of blood T cell repertoires in COVID-19 (dated by TCRdb to about 2020). In terms of the full investigation: Samples from collaborators originated in the United States, Italy and Spain and spanned both the acute and convalescent phases of COVID-19. The material from the prospective study consisted of cDNA or gDNA derived from T cells, B-cell-depleted T cells, or PBMCs. The dataset comprised deeply sampled blood TCRbeta repertoires from subjects exposed to, actively infected with, or recovered from COVID-19. The repertoires were made available in a free public database intended to serve as a resource for research on the immune response to SARS-CoV-2. Samples were obtained from the ongoing ImmuneRACE study (first 160 participants) and from 1,200 or so subjects provided by 6 global collaborators. Sample metadata almost always included a de-identified subject ID, COVID-19 status, age in years and sex. Where HLA class I and class II types were available, the types were taken from metadata supplied by the sample provider, not from assay-based typing.

With respect to this clone: Its antigen is currently not known. Per-base quality was not reported, and no clone a single base away is much larger than it.

The CDR3, cysteine through phenylalanine, is 19 amino acids long. The retained sequence is limited to the CDR3, 57 bases, with the frame set at the first base. Trimming leaves V shorter by 5 bases and J shorter by 2 bases, with the junction holding 14 bases beyond the gene matches. CDR1 SGDLS and CDR2 YYNGEE were looked up in the germline V gene. Overall results and qualifications from the work: The amount of clinical and demographic metadata varied by source and participant and was provided uncurated.

TCRbeta CDR3 regions were amplified from genomic DNA by means of the immunoSEQ Assay, a bias-controlled multiplex PCR. The original methods were these. The number of nucleated cells in each sample was estimated by amplification of reference gene primers within the assay. To quantify the absolute abundance of each unique TCRbeta CDR3 rearrangement, sequence reads were collapsed and filtered. For each sample, productive Simpson clonality was calculated as the square root of Simpson's diversity index across productive rearrangements. TCRdb limited this immuneACCESS table to in-frame rearrangements with V and J called. A share of clones is missing; checked studies link under half to unresolved V genes, and the rest is unexplained. The V and J calls and clone size were taken over from that table, and D and trimming were inferred from the DNA. The sample table shows 150,000 to 200,000 clones, and more than 75% are seen once. In total, the top ten clones hold over 5% of the sample.

One collaborating source in Seattle enrolled patients while the patients were actively infected and followed the patients over time throughout the course of disease. Each collaborating institution followed its own protocols to collect whole blood in K2EDTA tubes. Collaborator samples were shipped for TCRbeta analysis as frozen whole blood, isolated PBMCs, or DNA extracted from either sample type. The chain links TRBV9 with TRBJ2-6; 9 middle bases align to TRBD1. Input material: peripheral blood. This sequence originates from a woman between 35 and 50 years old with COVID-19, enrolled during active disease. The DNA is as follows: TGTGCCAGCAGAGGGGGGTTGGGGACAGGGTTCACTGGGGCCAACGTCCTGACTTTC. It specifies CASRGGLGTGFTGANVLTF. With the rest looked up from the reference TRBV9 and TRBJ2-6 genes rather than sequenced, the full variable domain is DSGVTQTPKHLITATGQRVTLRCSPRSGDLSVYWYQQSLDQGLQFLIQYYNGEERAKGNILERFSAQQFPDLHSELNLSSLELGDSALYFCASRGGLGTGFTGANVLTFGAGSRLTVL.